The next 10 T cell receptor beta chains were all read from a single sample in a study of T cells after yellow fever vaccination. MiXCR was run by TCRdb on the 5' RACE reads, yielding one entry per CDR3 protein. This table holds roughly 520,000 distinct CDR3 sequences, 20% to 25% found once. The sequencing used PBMCs, collected approximately 22 days after the first yellow fever vaccination. These receptors all come from a young man who received the YFV17D yellow fever vaccine.

This clonotype was detected only a few times. This sequence joins TRBV7-2 and TRBJ2-5, with 7 nucleotides matching TRBD1. The CDR3 is 14 amino acids. Trimming at V came to 4 bases and at J to 6 bases, leaving 8 bases not matched to a gene. CDR1 and CDR2 from the germline V gene are SGHTA and FQGNSA. Written as DNA, the CDR3 is TGTGCCAGCAGCTCTCGGACAGGCCGGCAGACCCAGTACTTC. This translates into CASSSRTGRQTQYF.

The chain employs TRBV20-1 and TRBJ2-2; possible D gene TRBD2, 5 bases. Deletions cut 3 bases from V and 5 bases from J, with 10 bases between. The germline gives CDR1 DFQATT, CDR2 SNEGSKA (reference sequence). The CDR3 length is 13 residues. The CDR3 reads CSASATGTGELFF. CDR3 nucleotide sequence: TGCAGTGCTAGCGCCACGGGAACCGGGGAGCTGTTTTTT.

V gene TRBV20-1 combines with J gene TRBJ1-2; unclear D gene. The CDR3 spans 14 residues. V lost 6 bases and J 2 bases, leaving 16 bases between the germline ends. Per the germline V gene, CDR1 is DFQATT and CDR2 is SNEGSKA (reference sequence). CDR3 in DNA: TGCAGTGCCTTCCCGGTCGGCAGCAACTATGGCTACACCTTC. It codes for CSAFPVGSNYGYTF.

There are a few counts of this clonotype. The CDR3 nucleotides are TGCGCCAGCAGCCAAGATCCCGGGAGAAAGAATGAGCAGTTCTTC. Protein: CASSQDPGRKNEQFF. This sequence joins TRBV4-3 and TRBJ2-1, with a tentative D call TRBD2 (6 bases). Germline V CDR1 and CDR2: LGHNA, YSLEER. The germline V and J ends were trimmed by 0 bases and 7 bases, with 13 bases remaining between them. The CDR3 runs 15 residues.

The rearrangement links TRBV19 to TRBJ2-7; D may be TRBD1 or TRBD2 (5 bases each). Trimming cost V 3 bases and J 2 bases, with 17 bases left between them. The CDR3 totals 16 residues. CDR1 is LNHDA and CDR2 is SQIVND in the germline V gene (reference sequence). The CDR3 is CASSILGSEGTYEQYF. CDR3 DNA: TGTGCCAGTAGTATCTTAGGCTCCGAGGGGACCTACGAGCAGTACTTC. Full variable domain (remainder filled in from reference TRBV19 and TRBJ2-7): DGGITQSPKYLFRKEGQNVTLSCEQNLNHDAMYWYRQDPGQGLRLIYYSQIVNDFQKGDIAEGYSVSREKKESFPLTVTSAQKNPTAFYLCASSILGSEGTYEQYFGPGTRLTVT.

This clonotype came up a few times. The V and J genes are TRBV12-3 or TRBV12-4 and TRBJ2-1; 8 bases match TRBD1. Losses at the gene ends were 7 bases for V and 3 bases for J; bases not matched to a gene: 2. The length of the CDR3 is 13 residues. The CDR3 loop is CASKQGGYNEQFF. For the CDR3, the DNA is TGTGCCAGCAAACAGGGGGGCTACAATGAGCAGTTCTTC.

CDR3 nucleotide sequence: TGCGCCAGCAGCTGGACATCAAACAGGGGGCACGGCTACGAGCAGTACTTC. Amino acids: CASSWTSNRGHGYEQYF. The rearrangement links TRBV5-1 to TRBJ2-7; 9 bases match TRBD1. This CDR3 has 17 residues. The V gene end was trimmed by 3 bases and the J gene end by 3 bases; junction bases not matched to a gene: 13. In germline, CDR1 is SGHRS, CDR2 YFSETQ.

The rearrangement links TRBV7-3 to TRBJ1-1, with no clear D. The V end lost 4 bases, the J end lost 5 bases, and 11 bases lay between the germline ends. The CDR3 is 13 residues long. Germline CDR1 SGHTA, CDR2 FQGTGA. The CDR3, as DNA: TGTGCCAGCAGCTCCCAAGAGGGTACTGAAGCTTTCTTT. Its translation: CASSSQEGTEAFF.

This clonotype was seen only a few times. For the CDR3, the DNA is TGTGCCACCAGCCACACCCCAGGGGGCGGGCAGCCCCAGCATTTT. Translated, it gives CATSHTPGGGQPQHF. The chain is built from TRBV15 and TRBJ1-5; TRBD1 aligns across 8 bases. Germline CDR1 is LNHNV and CDR2 is YYDKDF (reference sequence). V trimming: 5 bases; J trimming: 7 bases; junction bases outside the gene matches: 10. The CDR3 contains 15 residues.

This clonotype appeared a few times. The V call is TRBV6-2 or TRBV6-3, the J call TRBJ2-3; D may be TRBD2 (6 bases). Between the trimmed V and J ends, which lost 7 bases and 1 base, there was a span of 21 bases. From germline, CDR1 is MNHEY and CDR2 SVGEGT. CDR3 length: 17 amino acids. The CDR3 region has the DNA TGTGCCAGCACTATACGACTAGAGGCGATCGGCACAGATACGCAGTATTTT. Protein: CASTIRLEAIGTDTQYF.